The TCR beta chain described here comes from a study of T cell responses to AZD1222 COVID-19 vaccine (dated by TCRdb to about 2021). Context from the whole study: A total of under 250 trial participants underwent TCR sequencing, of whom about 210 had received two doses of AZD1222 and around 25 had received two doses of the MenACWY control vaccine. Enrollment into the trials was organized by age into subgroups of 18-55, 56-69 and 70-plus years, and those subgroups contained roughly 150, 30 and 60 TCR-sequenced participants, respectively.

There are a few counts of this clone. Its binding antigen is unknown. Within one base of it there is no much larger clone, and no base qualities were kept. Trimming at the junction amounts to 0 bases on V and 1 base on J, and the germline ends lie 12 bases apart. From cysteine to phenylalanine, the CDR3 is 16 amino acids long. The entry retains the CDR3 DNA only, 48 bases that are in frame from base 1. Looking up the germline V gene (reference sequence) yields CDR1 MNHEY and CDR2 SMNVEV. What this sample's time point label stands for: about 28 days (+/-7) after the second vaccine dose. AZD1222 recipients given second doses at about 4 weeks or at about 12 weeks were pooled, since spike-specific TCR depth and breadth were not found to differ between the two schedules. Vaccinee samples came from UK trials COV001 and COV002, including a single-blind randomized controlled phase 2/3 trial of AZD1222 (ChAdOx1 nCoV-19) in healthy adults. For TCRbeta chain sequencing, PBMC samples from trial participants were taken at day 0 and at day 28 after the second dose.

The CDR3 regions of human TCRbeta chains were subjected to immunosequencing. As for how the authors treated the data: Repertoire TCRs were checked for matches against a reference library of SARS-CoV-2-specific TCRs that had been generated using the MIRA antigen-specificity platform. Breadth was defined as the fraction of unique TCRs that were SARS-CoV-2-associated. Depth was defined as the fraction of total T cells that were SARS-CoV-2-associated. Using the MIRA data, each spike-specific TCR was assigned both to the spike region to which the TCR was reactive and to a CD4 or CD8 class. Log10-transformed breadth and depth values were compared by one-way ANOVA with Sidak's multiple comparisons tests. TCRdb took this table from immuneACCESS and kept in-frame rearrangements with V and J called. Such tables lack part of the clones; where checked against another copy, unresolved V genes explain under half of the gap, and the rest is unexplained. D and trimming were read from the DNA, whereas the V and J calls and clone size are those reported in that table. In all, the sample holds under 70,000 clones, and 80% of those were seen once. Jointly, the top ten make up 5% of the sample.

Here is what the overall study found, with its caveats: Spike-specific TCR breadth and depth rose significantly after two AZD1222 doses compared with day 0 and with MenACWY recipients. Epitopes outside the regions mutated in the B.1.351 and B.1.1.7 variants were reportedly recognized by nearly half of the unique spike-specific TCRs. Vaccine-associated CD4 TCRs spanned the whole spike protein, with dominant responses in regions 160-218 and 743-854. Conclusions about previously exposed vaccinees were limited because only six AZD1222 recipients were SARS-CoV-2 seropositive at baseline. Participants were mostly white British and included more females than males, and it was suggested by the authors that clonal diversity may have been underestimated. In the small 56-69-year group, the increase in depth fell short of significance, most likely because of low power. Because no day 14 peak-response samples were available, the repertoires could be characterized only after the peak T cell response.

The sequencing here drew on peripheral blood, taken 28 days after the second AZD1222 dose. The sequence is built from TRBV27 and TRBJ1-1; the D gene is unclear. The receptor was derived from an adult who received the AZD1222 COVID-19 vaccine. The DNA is TGTGCCAGCAGTTTATCCGTCTCGGTTCCGAACACTGAAGCTTTCTTT. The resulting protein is CASSLSVSVPNTEAFF.